This T cell receptor beta chain was sequenced for a study of identical twins. Comments on this clonotype: As yet, its antigen is unknown.

Broader study findings: Conclusions leaned on cross-sectional statistical analysis and did not track the same donors over time.

This CDR3 spans 17 amino acids. Germline V gene lookup returns CDR1 MNHEY and CDR2 SVGAGI. V lost 4 bases to trimming and J lost 6 bases; unmatched junction nucleotides: 10. TCRdb reanalysed the 5' RACE reads using MiXCR and keeps one entry per CDR3 protein. The sample has a few hundred thousand distinct CDR3 sequences, 20% to 30% seen once. These data are also associated with another study on T cells expressing NK-cell markers. That report notes: Dominant NKG2C+ clonotypes were found to form about 1.0-8% of CD8+ T cells in over five donors.

The TCR was taken from a woman aged 18-29 years in good health. This chain connects TRBV6-5 to TRBJ2-1; 12 positions agree with TRBD2. Source material: CD4+ T cells sorted from blood. Written as DNA, the CDR3 is TGTGCCAGCAGTTCCATCTTCGGACTAGCGGGACCCAATGAGCAGTTCTTC. Translated, it gives CASSSIFGLAGPNEQFF.